These 17 T cell receptor beta chains were sequenced from one sample in a study of blood T cell repertoires in COVID-19. Some clones are missing from TCRdb's copy, which holds only in-frame ones; the method was immunoSEQ multiplex PCR. The sample shows approximately 71,000 clones, over 75% of them seen only once. Material: peripheral blood. These receptors were taken from a woman under 30 with acute or convalescent COVID-19.

The chain employs TRBV9 and TRBJ1-4, with a weak D call TRBD1 (5 bases). Per the germline V gene, CDR1 is SGDLS and CDR2 is YYNGEE. V lost 3 bases and J 6 bases, leaving 12 bases between the germline ends. CDR3 length equals 14 residues. The CDR3 is CASSAGRGDEKLFF. The CDR3 region has the DNA TGTGCCAGCAGCGCAGGGAGGGGAGATGAAAAACTGTTTTTT.

J is TRBJ1-6 and V is TRBV5-6; D unresolved. V lost 4 bases and J lost 12, with 11 bases in between. In germline, CDR1 is SGHDT, CDR2 YYEEEE. CDR3 length: 12 residues. CDR3 in DNA: TGTGCCAGCAGCACATCGATAAAACCCCTCCACTTT. It translates to CASSTSIKPLHF.

The rearrangement uses TRBV15 and TRBJ1-3; D is possibly TRBD1 (5 bases). V was trimmed by 0 bases and J by 4 bases, leaving 10 bases between them. Germline V gene lookup returns CDR1 LNHNV and CDR2 YYDKDF (reference sequence). CDR3 size: 15 residues. The DNA of the CDR3 is TGTGCCACCAGCAGAGATCTACAGGCGGGAAACACCATATATTTT. Translated: CATSRDLQAGNTIYF.

The chain employs TRBV3-1 (or the pseudogene TRBV3-2) and TRBJ1-2; 8 bases align to TRBD1. The CDR3 sequence is 19 residues long. The J segment lost 3 bases and the V segment lost 2 bases, leaving 17 bases of the junction unmatched. Germline V lookup: CDR1 LGHDT, CDR2 YNNKEL (reference sequence). This CDR3 reads CASSQPNPGRGRSDYGYTF. The CDR3 DNA reads TGTGCCAGCAGCCAACCCAACCCAGGCAGGGGGCGATCTGACTATGGCTACACCTTC.

The rearrangement uses TRBV28 and TRBJ1-1; 9 bases agree with TRBD1. The J segment lost 7 bases and the V segment lost 6 bases, leaving 9 bases of the junction unmatched. Germline-derived CDR1 and CDR2 are MDHEN and SYDVKM. The length of the CDR3 is 14 residues. The CDR3 region is CASSVRTGENEAFF. The CDR3 coding sequence is TGTGCCAGCAGCGTGCGGACAGGGGAAAATGAAGCTTTCTTT. Combining the CDR3 with reference TRBV28 and TRBJ1-1 gives the whole variable domain DVKVTQSSRYLVKRTGEKVFLECVQDMDHENMFWYRQDPGLGLRLIYFSYDVKMKEKGDIPEGYSVSREKKERFSLILESASTNQTSMYLCASSVRTGENEAFFGQGTRLTVV.

The chain employs TRBV24-1 and TRBJ2-1, with D tentatively TRBD1 (5 bases). The germline V gene has CDR1 KGHDR and CDR2 SFDVKD. V was pared by 3 bases and J by 0 bases, with 8 bases between. This CDR3 is 15 amino acids long. CDR3 coding DNA: TGTGCCACCAGTGATGGGCAGGGCTCCTACAATGAGCAGTTCTTC. Translated, it gives CATSDGQGSYNEQFF.

V is TRBV6-2 or TRBV6-3 and J is TRBJ2-1; D not certain. The CDR3 totals 12 residues. CDR1 MNHEY and CDR2 SVGEGT come from the germline V gene. V gave up 4 bases and J gave up 12 bases, with 13 bases separating them. The CDR3 here is CASSSHPPGQFF. Written as DNA, the CDR3 is TGTGCCAGCAGTTCCCACCCCCCAGGGCAGTTCTTC.

V gene TRBV2 combines with J gene TRBJ1-2; tentative D call: TRBD1 (5 bases). V dropped 6 bases and J dropped 0 bases, with 11 bases sitting between them. CDR3 length equals 14 residues. CDR1 and CDR2 from the germline V gene are SNHLY and FYNNEI. The CDR3 reads CASRAGLANYGYTF. In DNA, the CDR3 is TGTGCCAGCAGGGCAGGGTTAGCTAACTATGGCTACACCTTC.

The genes are TRBV7-2 and TRBJ2-3; possible D gene TRBD2, 6 bases. The CDR3 sequence is 14 residues long. The germline gives CDR1 SGHTA, CDR2 FQGNSA. The V gene lost 0 bases and the J gene lost 5 bases, with 9 bases spanning the gap. CDR3: CASSLAGAGDTQYF. The CDR3 DNA reads as TGTGCCAGCAGCTTAGCGGGAGCGGGAGATACGCAGTATTTT.

This clone is a singleton in its sample. The genes are TRBV7-2 and TRBJ1-3, with D possibly matching TRBD1 (5 bases). This CDR3 has 15 residues. Trimming removed 3 bases from V and 3 bases from J, with 12 bases in between. Germline V gene sequence: CDR1 SGHTA, CDR2 FQGNSA. The CDR3 sequence is CASSFFSQGGNTIYF. The CDR3 DNA reads as TGTGCCAGCAGCTTCTTTAGCCAGGGTGGAAACACCATATATTTT.

The chain is built from TRBV5-6 and TRBJ2-6; 9 bases are a match to TRBD1. CDR1 and CDR2 (germline): SGHDT, YYEEEE. Trimming cost V 0 bases and J 2 bases; bases outside gene matches: 6. The CDR3 has 18 residues. CDR3 DNA: TGTGCCAGCAGCTTGGCCGGGACAGGGAGAGCTGGGGCCAACGTCCTGACTTTC. It is translated as CASSLAGTGRAGANVLTF.

The J gene is TRBJ2-3, the V gene TRBV5-6; 9 nucleotides agree with TRBD2. The trim removed 4 bases at V and 6 bases at J, leaving 6 bases unmatched. The CDR3 totals 14 residues. Germline V gene data show CDR1 as SGHDT and CDR2 as YYEEEE. The DNA of the CDR3 is TGTGCCAGCAGCCCGGGACTAGCAGAGGATACGCAGTATTTT. Translation: CASSPGLAEDTQYF.

The chain joins TRBV5-1 to TRBJ1-1, with 12 nucleotides matching TRBD1. V lost 3 bases and J lost 4; bases outside the gene matches: 13. Germline CDR1 SGHRS, CDR2 YFSETQ. The CDR3 covers 18 residues. Written as DNA, the CDR3 is TGCGCCAGCAGCTCGGCCGGGACAGGGGGCCCCCGGGGCACTGAAGCTTTCTTT. Its protein is CASSSAGTGGPRGTEAFF.

In its sample, this clone was seen once. The chain combines TRBV9 with TRBJ1-5, with D possibly TRBD1 on 6 matching bases. The CDR3 runs 14 residues. The V and J ends lost 3 bases and 6 bases respectively, with 13 bases between them. Germline loops: CDR1 SGDLS, CDR2 YYNGEE. The CDR3 DNA reads TGTGCCAGCAGCGGCGACAGGTCGGTTCAGCCCCAGCATTTT. It yields the protein CASSGDRSVQPQHF.

The rearrangement joins TRBV10-1 to TRBJ1-1; D gene ambiguous. Germline V gives CDR1 WNHNN, CDR2 SYGVQD (reference sequence). CDR3 length equals 15 residues. Trimming shortened V by 0 bases and J by 3 bases, and 11 bases separated the two germline ends. The CDR3 sequence is CASSESGNGDTEAFF. The CDR3 nucleotides read TGCGCCAGCAGTGAGTCCGGGAATGGGGACACTGAAGCTTTCTTT.

The chain employs TRBV19 and TRBJ2-1; TRBD1 matches at 8 bases. Germline lookup yields CDR1 LNHDA and CDR2 SQIVND (reference sequence). The length of the CDR3 is 13 residues. V lost 5 bases and J lost 8; bases outside the gene matches: 5. CDR3 sequence: CASSFPGGDEQFF. Here the CDR3 DNA reads TGTGCCAGTAGTTTCCCAGGGGGCGATGAGCAGTTCTTC. Full variable domain (rest looked up from reference TRBV19 and TRBJ2-1): DGGITQSPKYLFRKEGQNVTLSCEQNLNHDAMYWYRQDPGQGLRLIYYSQIVNDFQKGDIAEGYSVSREKKESFPLTVTSAQKNPTAFYLCASSFPGGDEQFFGPGTRLTVL.

J is TRBJ1-1 and V is TRBV11-2, with D possibly matching TRBD1 (6 bases). The V end lost 4 bases, the J end lost 6 bases, and 15 bases lay between the germline ends. This CDR3 is built from 14 residues. Germline V gene lookup returns CDR1 SGHAT and CDR2 FQNNGV. CDR3 residues: CASSSIKQGAEAFF. The CDR3, as DNA: TGTGCCAGCAGCTCGATTAAACAGGGTGCTGAAGCTTTCTTT.